This T cell receptor (beta chain) was sequenced for a study of shared clonotypes between healthy human individuals. On the study more broadly: Used for every donor were three CD4 naive, three CD4 memory, two CD8 naive and one CD8 memory plate.

With respect to this clone: Its antigen is still unknown.

Study findings and constraints: Around 5% was the fraction of naive CD4 clonotypes found shared across several donors.

Clones were read by immunoSEQ multiplex PCR, and TCRdb kept only the in-frame ones, dropping some. The table records approximately 2.5 million clones, just over 90% of them present only once. J lost 7 bases, V lost 4 bases, and 5 bases had no gene match. From germline, CDR1 is MDHEN and CDR2 SYDVKM. The CDR3 is 14 amino acids. This sequence joins TRBV28 and TRBJ1-4, with 8 bases that match TRBD1. This clonotype was sampled from a man younger than 30 in good health. The specimen was naive CD4+ T cells sorted from blood. Subset indicated: CD45RA+ positively selected. CDR3: CASSWGDRGEKLFF. The DNA of the CDR3 is TGTGCCAGCAGTTGGGGCGACAGGGGTGAAAAACTGTTTTTT.